This T cell receptor beta chain was observed in a study of T-cell memory formation after mild COVID-19. Overall study findings and caveats: Several responding clones turned up in pre-infection memory, indicating that cross-reactive memory may have taken part. Researchers report contracting CD4+ clones mostly in CM and EM, with CD8+ clones in EMRA. The authors did not confirm SARS-CoV-2 specificity of second-wave clones peaking day 37.

Concerning this clonotype itself: Antigen specificity is unknown.

Libraries for TCRalpha and TCRbeta carried sample barcodes and unique molecular identifiers via 5'RACE. TCRdb re-analysed the 5' RACE reads in MiXCR, keeping a single row per CDR3 protein. The table has roughly 350,000 distinct CDR3 sequences, 25% to 30% seen once. The CDR3 is made up of 16 amino acids. J was trimmed by 2 bases and V by 7 bases; bases with no gene match: 10. The germline V gene encodes CDR1 SGHVS and CDR2 FNYEAQ. The clonotype originates from an adult woman who had mild COVID-19 (a few samples of this study predate the infection). Cell type and time point are not known. The chain couples TRBV7-6 to TRBJ2-2; 7 bases match TRBD2. The material sequenced was PBMCs or a T cell subset sorted from them (not recorded which). The CDR3 is CASTTLGGSNTGELFF. The CDR3 bases are TGTGCCAGCACCACCTTGGGGGGGAGTAACACCGGGGAGCTGTTTTTT. The full variable domain, with the rest looked up from reference TRBV7-6 and TRBJ2-2, is GAGVSQSPRYKVTKRGQDVALRCDPISGHVSLYWYRQALGQGPEFLTYFNYEAQQDKSGLPNDRFSAERPEGSISTLTIQRTEQRDSAMYRCASTTLGGSNTGELFFGEGSRLTVL.